This T cell receptor (beta chain) originates from a study of T cell changes during pregnancy in multiple sclerosis. Measured with immunoSEQ multiplex PCR; TCRdb has only the in-frame clones, and not every one. The profile shows approximately 62,000 clones, about 92% of them singletons. CDR1 is SGDLS, CDR2 YYNGEE, per germline. The CDR3 contains 14 residues. Deletions cut 3 bases from V and 1 base from J, with 10 bases between. J is TRBJ1-2 and V is TRBV9; D gene unclear. The TCR originated in a female donor with multiple sclerosis, enrolled in a pregnancy study. Sequences were derived from CD8+ T cells from peripheral blood mononuclear cells, sampled in the second trimester of pregnancy. CDR3 loop: CASSETNHNYGYTF. CDR3 sequence (DNA): TGTGCCAGCAGCGAGACAAACCATAACTATGGCTACACCTTC. Full variable domain (outside the CDR3, taken from reference TRBV9 and TRBJ1-2): DSGVTQTPKHLITATGQRVTLRCSPRSGDLSVYWYQQSLDQGLQFLIQYYNGEERAKGNILERFSAQQFPDLHSELNLSSLELGDSALYFCASSETNHNYGYTFGSGTRLTVV.